The clone carrying this T cell receptor (beta chain) has just a few counts. These data come from a study of T-cell reconstitution after alpha-beta-depleted transplantation in children. Preparation of the TCRbeta library was carried out with unique molecular identifiers. MiXCR, run by TCRdb on the PCR reads, gives a single entry per CDR3 protein. This table holds some 200,000 distinct CDR3 sequences, about a tenth found once. This specimen was PBMCs, taken before TCRalphabeta/CD19-depleted stem cell transplant. This sequence originates from a child younger than two with acute myeloid leukemia, due to receive a stem cell transplant.

The CDR3 sequence: CASSLAMGGSYNEQFF. The CDR3 DNA is TGTGCCAGCAGCTTAGCTATGGGGGGCTCCTACAATGAGCAGTTCTTC. The chain has TRBV7-9 and TRBJ2-1; perhaps TRBD2 as D (6 bases). Trimming pared 0 bases from V and 0 bases from J, leaving 9 bases between. In germline, CDR1 is SEHNR, CDR2 FQNEAQ (reference sequence). This CDR3 has 16 amino acids.